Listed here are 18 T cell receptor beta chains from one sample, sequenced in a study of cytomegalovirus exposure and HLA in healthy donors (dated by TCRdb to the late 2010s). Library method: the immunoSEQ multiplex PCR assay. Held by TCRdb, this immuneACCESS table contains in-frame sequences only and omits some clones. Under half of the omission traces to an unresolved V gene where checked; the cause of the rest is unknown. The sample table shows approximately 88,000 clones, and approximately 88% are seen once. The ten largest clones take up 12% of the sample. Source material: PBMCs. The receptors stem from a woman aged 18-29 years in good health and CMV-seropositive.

The CDR3 spells CASSSNRGGEAFF. DNA of the CDR3: TGTGCCAGCAGCTCGAACAGGGGTGGTGAAGCTTTCTTT. The chain couples TRBV11-3 to TRBJ1-1, with 7 positions matching TRBD1. The germline V gene has CDR1 SGHNT and CDR2 YENEEA. V lost 4 bases, J lost 7 bases, and 6 bases stayed unmatched. The CDR3 contains 13 residues. Together with reference TRBV11-3 and TRBJ1-1, the CDR3 gives the full variable domain: EAGVVQSPRYKIIEKKQPVAFWCNPISGHNTLYWYLQNLGQGPELLIRYENEEAVDDSQLPKDRFSAERLKGVDSTLKIQPAELGDSAVYLCASSSNRGGEAFFGQGTRLTVV.

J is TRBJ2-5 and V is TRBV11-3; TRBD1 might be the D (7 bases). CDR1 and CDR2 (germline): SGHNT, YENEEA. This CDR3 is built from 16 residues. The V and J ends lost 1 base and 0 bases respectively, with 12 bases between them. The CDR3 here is CASSLGQGGNQETQYF. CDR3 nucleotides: TGTGCCAGCAGCTTAGGGCAGGGGGGAAACCAAGAGACCCAGTACTTC.

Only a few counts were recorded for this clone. CDR3 nucleotide sequence: TGTGCCAGCAGCCAGGAGGCGGGCCGGGAGCAGTACTTC. Protein sequence: CASSQEAGREQYF. The chain couples TRBV11-3 to TRBJ2-7; D perhaps matches TRBD2 (5 bases). From germline, CDR1 is SGHNT and CDR2 YENEEA. The CDR3 runs to 13 residues. Trimming removed 5 bases at V and 7 bases at J, with 15 bases between.

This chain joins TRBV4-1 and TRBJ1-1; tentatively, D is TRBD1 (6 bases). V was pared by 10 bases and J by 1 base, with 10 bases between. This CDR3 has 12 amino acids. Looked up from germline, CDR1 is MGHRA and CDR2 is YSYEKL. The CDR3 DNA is TGCGCCACTTCGACAGGGAACACTGAAGCTTTCTTT. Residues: CATSTGNTEAFF.

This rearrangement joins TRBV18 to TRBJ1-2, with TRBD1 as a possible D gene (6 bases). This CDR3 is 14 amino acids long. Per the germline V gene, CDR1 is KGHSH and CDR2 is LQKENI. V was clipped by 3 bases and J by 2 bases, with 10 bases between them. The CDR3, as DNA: TGTGCCAGCTCACCCGGACAGAGAAACTATGGCTACACCTTC. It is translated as CASSPGQRNYGYTF.

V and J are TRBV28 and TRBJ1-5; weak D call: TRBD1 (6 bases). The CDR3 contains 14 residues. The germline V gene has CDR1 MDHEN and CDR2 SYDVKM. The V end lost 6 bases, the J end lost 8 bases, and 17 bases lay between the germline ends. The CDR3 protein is CASSFRDTGKPQHF. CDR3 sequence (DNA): TGTGCCAGCAGCTTCCGGGACACCGGAAAGCCCCAGCATTTT.

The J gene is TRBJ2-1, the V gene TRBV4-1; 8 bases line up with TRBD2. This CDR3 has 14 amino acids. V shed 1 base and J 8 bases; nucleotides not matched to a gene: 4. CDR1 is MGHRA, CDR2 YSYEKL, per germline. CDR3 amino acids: CASSQAGGADEQFF. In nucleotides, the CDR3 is TGCGCCAGCAGCCAAGCGGGGGGGGCCGATGAGCAGTTCTTC.

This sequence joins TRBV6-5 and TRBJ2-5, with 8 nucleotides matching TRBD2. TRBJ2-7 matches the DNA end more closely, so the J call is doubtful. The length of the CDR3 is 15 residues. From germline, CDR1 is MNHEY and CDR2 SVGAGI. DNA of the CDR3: TGTGCCAGCAGCACGAGCGGGGGCGTCACCTACGAGCAGTACTTC. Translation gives CASSTSGGVTYEQYF.

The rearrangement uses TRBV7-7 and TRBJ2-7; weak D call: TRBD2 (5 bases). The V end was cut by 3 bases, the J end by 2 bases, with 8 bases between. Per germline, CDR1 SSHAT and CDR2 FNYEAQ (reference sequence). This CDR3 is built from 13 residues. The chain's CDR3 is CASSFGETYEQYF. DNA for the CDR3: TGTGCCAGCAGCTTCGGGGAGACCTACGAGCAGTACTTC.

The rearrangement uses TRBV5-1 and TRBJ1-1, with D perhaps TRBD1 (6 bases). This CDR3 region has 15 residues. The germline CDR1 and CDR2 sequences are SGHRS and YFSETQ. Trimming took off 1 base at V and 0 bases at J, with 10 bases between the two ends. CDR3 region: CASSLLTGVNTEAFF. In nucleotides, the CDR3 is TGCGCCAGCAGCTTGCTGACAGGAGTGAACACTGAAGCTTTCTTT.

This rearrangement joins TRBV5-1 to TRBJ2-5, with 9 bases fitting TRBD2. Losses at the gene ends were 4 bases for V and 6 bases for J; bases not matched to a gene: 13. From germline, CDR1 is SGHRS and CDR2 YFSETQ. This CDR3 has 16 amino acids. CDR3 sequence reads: CASSPSLRTSEKTQYF. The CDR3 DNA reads TGCGCCAGCAGCCCATCACTACGGACTAGCGAAAAGACCCAGTACTTC.

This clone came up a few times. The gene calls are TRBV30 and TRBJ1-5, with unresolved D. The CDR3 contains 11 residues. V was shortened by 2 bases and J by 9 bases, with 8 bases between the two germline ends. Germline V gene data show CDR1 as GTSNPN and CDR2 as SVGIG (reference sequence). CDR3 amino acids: CAWSQAGPQHF. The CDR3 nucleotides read TGTGCCTGGAGTCAAGCTGGGCCCCAGCATTTT. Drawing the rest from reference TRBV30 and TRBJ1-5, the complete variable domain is SQTIHQWPATLVQPVGSPLSLECTVEGTSNPNLYWYRQAAGRGLQLLFYSVGIGQISSEVPQNLSASRPQDRQFILSSKKLLLSDSGFYLCAWSQAGPQHFGDGTRLSIL.

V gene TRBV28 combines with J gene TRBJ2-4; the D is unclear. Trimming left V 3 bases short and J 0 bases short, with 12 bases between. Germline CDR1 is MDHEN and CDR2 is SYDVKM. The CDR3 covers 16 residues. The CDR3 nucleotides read TGTGCCAGCAGTTTGTTTGGCTTAATAGCCAAAAACATTCAGTACTTC. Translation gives CASSLFGLIAKNIQYF.

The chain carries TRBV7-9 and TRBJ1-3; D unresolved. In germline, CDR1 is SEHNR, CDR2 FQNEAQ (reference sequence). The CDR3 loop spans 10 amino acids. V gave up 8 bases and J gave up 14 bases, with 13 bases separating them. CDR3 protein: CASSLSLLYF. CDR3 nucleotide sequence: TGTGCCAGCTCTCTATCACTCTTATATTTT. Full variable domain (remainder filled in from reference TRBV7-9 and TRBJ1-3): DTGVSQNPRHKITKRGQNVTFRCDPISEHNRLYWYRQTLGQGPEFLTYFQNEAQLEKSRLLSDRFSAERPKGSFSTLEIQRTEQGDSAMYLCASSLSLLYFGEGSWLTVV.

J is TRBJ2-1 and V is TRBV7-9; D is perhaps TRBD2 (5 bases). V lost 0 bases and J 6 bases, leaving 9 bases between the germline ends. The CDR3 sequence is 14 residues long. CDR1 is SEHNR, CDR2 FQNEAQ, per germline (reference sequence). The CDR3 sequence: CASSLAASTNEQFF. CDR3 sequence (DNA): TGTGCCAGCAGCTTAGCGGCTAGCACCAATGAGCAGTTCTTC.

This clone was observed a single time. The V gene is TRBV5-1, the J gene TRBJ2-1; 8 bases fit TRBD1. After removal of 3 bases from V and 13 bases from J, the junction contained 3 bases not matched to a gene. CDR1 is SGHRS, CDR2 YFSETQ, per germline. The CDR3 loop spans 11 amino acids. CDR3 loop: CASSSDRVQFF. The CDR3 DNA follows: TGCGCCAGCAGCTCGGACAGGGTTCAGTTCTTC. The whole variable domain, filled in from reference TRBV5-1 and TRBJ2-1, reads KAGVTQTPRYLIKTRGQQVTLSCSPISGHRSVSWYQQTPGQGLQFLFEYFSETQRNKGNFPGRFSGRQFSNSRSEMNVSTLELGDSALYLCASSSDRVQFFGPGTRLTVL.

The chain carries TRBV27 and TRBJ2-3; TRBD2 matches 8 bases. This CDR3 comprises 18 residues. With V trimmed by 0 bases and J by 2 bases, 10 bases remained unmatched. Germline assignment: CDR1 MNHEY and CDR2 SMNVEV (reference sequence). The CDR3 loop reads CASSLSFLAGGYTDTQYF. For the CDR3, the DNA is TGTGCCAGCAGTTTATCTTTTCTAGCGGGCGGATACACAGATACGCAGTATTTT.

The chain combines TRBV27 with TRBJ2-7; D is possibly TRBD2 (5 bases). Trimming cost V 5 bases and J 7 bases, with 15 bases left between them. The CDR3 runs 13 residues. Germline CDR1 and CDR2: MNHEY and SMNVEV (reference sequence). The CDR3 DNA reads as TGTGCCAGCAGTCCCGAGGAGGCAAGGGAGCAGTACTTC. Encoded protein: CASSPEEAREQYF.